The source of this T cell receptor beta chain is a study of CD8+ T cells in alopecia areata. Findings and caveats of the study: Clonality exceeded that of normal scalp in lesional scalp, most notably in alopecia totalis/universalis. In patients, TCRs were shared less clearly than in mice, and HLA may possibly be involved.

Extracted RNA was reverse transcribed, and the resulting cDNA served as sequencing template. Profiling relied on immunoSEQ multiplex PCR, and the TCRdb table lists in-frame clones only, not all of them. There are more than 95,000 clones in the sample; roughly 41% occur only once, and roughly 1.3% lies in the top ten. Remarks on this clone: Its antigen remains unknown.

Germline V CDR1 and CDR2: LGHNT, FRNRAP. This CDR3 is 14 amino acids long. Trimming took off 6 bases at V and 1 base at J, with 11 bases between the two ends. Material for sequencing was CD4+ T cells sorted from blood. The source of this sequence is a human donor with alopecia areata. J is TRBJ2-3 and V is TRBV12-5; D is undetermined. The CDR3 spells CASGGALGTDTQYF. The CDR3 DNA reads TGTGCTAGTGGGGGTGCCTTGGGCACAGATACGCAGTATTTT.